This passage covers 15 T cell receptor beta chains from one sample sequenced in a study of blood T cell repertoires in COVID-19. The repertoire was sequenced with immunoSEQ multiplex PCR; TCRdb's copy has only in-frame clones and lacks some. The sample has approximately 140,000 clones, about 88% seen once. Sequenced material: peripheral blood. These TCRs come from a woman aged 80 or over with acute or convalescent COVID-19.

This clone is a singleton in its sample. J is TRBJ2-3 and V is TRBV11-2, with a possible D match to TRBD2 (5 bases). The V and J ends lost 2 bases and 5 bases respectively, with 14 bases between them. Germline values: CDR1 SGHAT, CDR2 FQNNGV. This CDR3 comprises 15 residues. The CDR3 spells CASSLSVGKGDTQYF. The DNA of the CDR3 is TGTGCCAGCAGCTTATCGGTCGGGAAAGGAGATACGCAGTATTTT.

This chain joins TRBV7-2 and TRBJ2-3; 8 bases match TRBD1. Per the germline V gene, CDR1 is SGHTA and CDR2 is FQGNSA. Trimming at V came to 1 base and at J to 4 bases, leaving 4 bases not matched to a gene. The CDR3 is 15 residues long. The CDR3 is CASSLVQGVADTQYF. The CDR3, as DNA: TGTGCCAGCAGCTTAGTACAGGGGGTCGCAGATACGCAGTATTTT.

The V and J genes are TRBV19 and TRBJ2-7; 11 bases fit TRBD1. The CDR3 runs to 15 residues. The germline gives CDR1 LNHDA, CDR2 SQIVND (reference sequence). Unmatched junction bases numbered 8, after V lost 4 bases and J lost 6 bases. CDR3 region: CASSTAGDRGGEQYF. The CDR3 DNA reads as TGTGCCAGTAGTACCGCCGGGGACAGGGGGGGCGAGCAGTACTTC.

This chain joins TRBV11-2 and TRBJ2-7, with 10 bases fitting TRBD2. Losses at the gene ends were 5 bases for V and 2 bases for J; bases not matched to a gene: 9. Looked up from germline, CDR1 is SGHAT and CDR2 is FQNNGV. The CDR3 runs 16 residues. CDR3 amino acids: CASSPRTSGRTYEQYF. As DNA, the CDR3 is TGTGCCAGCAGCCCCAGGACTAGCGGCCGCACCTACGAGCAGTACTTC. Combining the CDR3 with reference TRBV11-2 and TRBJ2-7 gives the whole variable domain EAGVAQSPRYKIIEKRQSVAFWCNPISGHATLYWYQQILGQGPKLLIQFQNNGVVDDSQLPKDRFSAERLKGVDSTLKIQPAKLEDSAVYLCASSPRTSGRTYEQYFGPGTRLTVT.

The chain joins TRBV7-6 to TRBJ1-3, with TRBD1 as a possible D gene (6 bases). V dropped 5 bases and J dropped 5 bases, with 16 bases sitting between them. CDR3 length: 15 amino acids. Germline lookup yields CDR1 SGHVS and CDR2 FNYEAQ. The CDR3 here is CASSPRGGGRNTIYF. CDR3 sequence (DNA): TGTGCCAGCAGCCCCCGCGGGGGGGGGCGAAACACCATATATTTT.

This clone was seen more than once but under ten times. Here the CDR3 DNA reads TGCGCCAGCAGCCAAGAGGGTGGGCAGGGGGTTTTCTTT. Translation: CASSQEGGQGVFF. The rearrangement uses TRBV4-3 and TRBJ1-1, with 7 bases matching TRBD1. The CDR3 has 13 residues. V trimming: 0 bases; J trimming: 13 bases; junction bases outside the gene matches: 8. Per germline, CDR1 LGHNA and CDR2 YSLEER.

The chain couples TRBV9 to TRBJ2-3; 7 positions match TRBD1. The V segment lost 4 bases and the J segment 5 bases; nucleotides outside the gene matches: 10. The CDR3 totals 15 residues. The germline V gene encodes CDR1 SGDLS and CDR2 YYNGEE. The CDR3 coding sequence is TGTGCCAGCAGCCCGCGGACCAGACAGGGAGATACGCAGTATTTT. Amino acids: CASSPRTRQGDTQYF.

The genes are TRBV5-6 and TRBJ1-2; 8 bases fit TRBD1. This CDR3 region has 17 residues. V lost 3 bases to trimming and J lost 2 bases; unmatched junction nucleotides: 12. In germline, CDR1 is SGHDT, CDR2 YYEEEE. The CDR3 DNA is TGTGCCAGCAGCTCGCCCTCACCGGGACAGGTCAACTATGGCTACACCTTC. This encodes CASSSPSPGQVNYGYTF.

The chain recombines TRBV5-1 with TRBJ1-5; D remains unclear. Germline CDR1 SGHRS, CDR2 YFSETQ. CDR3 size: 15 residues. Between the trimmed V and J ends, which lost 4 bases and 0 bases, there was a span of 11 bases. The CDR3 loop is CASSERGYSNQPQHF. The CDR3 nucleotides read TGCGCCAGCAGCGAACGGGGATATAGCAATCAGCCCCAGCATTTT.

The chain recombines TRBV5-1 with TRBJ2-1, with a possible D match to TRBD2 (6 bases). The germline V gene has CDR1 SGHRS and CDR2 YFSETQ. The CDR3 totals 15 residues. Deletions cut 3 bases from V and 2 bases from J, with 12 bases between. The CDR3 DNA reads as TGCGCCAGCAGCTCGACGACGGGAGCCTACAATGAGCAGTTCTTC. This encodes CASSSTTGAYNEQFF. The full variable domain, completed using reference TRBV5-1 and TRBJ2-1, is KAGVTQTPRYLIKTRGQQVTLSCSPISGHRSVSWYQQTPGQGLQFLFEYFSETQRNKGNFPGRFSGRQFSNSRSEMNVSTLELGDSALYLCASSSTTGAYNEQFFGPGTRLTVL.

This clone was recorded a few times. The chain uses TRBV29-1 and TRBJ2-1; D unclear. The ends were cut back, 1 base at V and 4 bases at J, with 8 bases in the middle. This CDR3 has 13 residues. Germline values: CDR1 SQVTM, CDR2 ANQGSEA. The CDR3 spells CSVEVGMYNEQFF. Written as DNA, the CDR3 is TGCAGCGTTGAAGTCGGTATGTACAATGAGCAGTTCTTC.

This clone was detected a few times. The CDR3 nucleotides are TGTGCCAGCATCTTACAGGGGGCGGTTTATGGCTACACCTTC. This gives the protein CASILQGAVYGYTF. The chain links TRBV6-6 to TRBJ1-2, with TRBD1 matching over 9 bases. V lost 7 bases, J lost 5 bases, and 8 bases stayed unmatched. This CDR3 comprises 14 residues. The germline gives CDR1 MNHNY, CDR2 SVGAGI (reference sequence).

This sequence joins TRBV3-1 (or the pseudogene TRBV3-2) and TRBJ1-1; 7 bases line up with TRBD1. Looked up from germline, CDR1 is LGHDT and CDR2 is YNNKEL (reference sequence). Losses at the gene ends were 3 bases for V and 7 bases for J; bases not matched to a gene: 2. CDR3 size: 12 residues. The CDR3 sequence is CASSHTGDEAFF. The CDR3 nucleotides read TGTGCCAGCAGCCATACAGGGGATGAAGCTTTCTTT.

The CDR3 DNA sequence: TGCGCCAGCAGCTTGTCCGGGACAGGGCCTGGAAACACCATATATTTT. Translating gives CASSLSGTGPGNTIYF. V and J are TRBV5-1 and TRBJ1-3; 9 positions match TRBD1. This CDR3 has 16 residues. The germline V gene has CDR1 SGHRS and CDR2 YFSETQ. The J segment lost 2 bases and the V segment lost 1 base, leaving 4 bases of the junction unmatched.

CDR3 nucleotide sequence: TGTGCCAGCAGCCGGGGGCAGCGGGAGAACGAGCAGTACTTC. It codes for CASSRGQRENEQYF. The rearrangement links TRBV5-4 to TRBJ2-7; 8 positions agree with TRBD2. V dropped 4 bases and J dropped 5; count of bases not matched to a gene: 8. The CDR3 is 14 residues long. Germline CDR1 and CDR2: SGHNT and YYREEE (reference sequence). The complete variable domain, with remaining parts taken from reference TRBV5-4 and TRBJ2-7, reads ETGVTQSPTHLIKTRGQQVTLRCSSQSGHNTVSWYQQALGQGPQFIFQYYREEENGRGNFPPRFSGLQFPNYSSELNVNALELDDSALYLCASSRGQRENEQYFGPGTRLTVT.